A single sample is the source of the 24 T cell receptor beta chains below, sequenced in a study of identical twins. MiXCR was run by TCRdb on the 5' RACE reads, yielding one entry per CDR3 protein. In the table there are hundreds of thousands of distinct CDR3 sequences, roughly 12% of which are singletons. The same sample was also used in a study of yellow fever vaccine responses in identical twins.

The sequenced sample was PBMCs. The receptors shown here come from a young woman in good health.

This clonotype has only a few counts. The gene calls are TRBV7-6 and TRBJ1-2, with TRBD1 as a possible D gene (6 bases). V was cut by 5 bases and J by 6 bases, with 16 bases left in between. Looked up from germline, CDR1 is SGHVS and CDR2 is FNYEAQ. The CDR3 is 14 residues long. CDR3 amino acids: CASSQSVTGDGYTF. As DNA, the CDR3 is TGTGCCAGCAGCCAATCGGTGACAGGCGATGGCTACACCTTC.

This clonotype was counted only a few times. This chain uses TRBV7-2 with TRBJ2-1; D possibly corresponds to TRBD2 (6 bases). This CDR3 contains 15 residues. V was clipped by 5 bases and J by 6 bases, with 17 bases between them. From germline, CDR1 is SGHTA and CDR2 FQGNSA. The chain's CDR3 is CASSAKGLTTNEQFF. Written as DNA, the CDR3 is TGTGCCAGCAGCGCCAAGGGACTCACCACCAATGAGCAGTTCTTC. The full variable domain, completed using reference TRBV7-2 and TRBJ2-1, is GAGVSQSPSNKVTEKGKDVELRCDPISGHTALYWYRQSLGQGLEFLIYFQGNSAPDKSGLPSDRFSAERTGGSVSTLTIQRTQQEDSAVYLCASSAKGLTTNEQFFGPGTRLTVL.

This clonotype was seen only a few times. The rearrangement joins TRBV24-1 to TRBJ2-1; D ambiguous. CDR3 size: 16 residues. Trimming left V 4 bases short and J 1 base short, with 13 bases between. From germline, CDR1 is KGHDR and CDR2 SFDVKD. The CDR3 here is CATSEASASSYNEQFF. The CDR3 nucleotides are TGTGCCACCAGTGAAGCCTCCGCCTCATCCTACAATGAGCAGTTCTTC.

The V call is TRBV12-3 or TRBV12-4, the J call TRBJ2-1; 7 bases fit TRBD2. The CDR3 covers 14 residues. V dropped 4 bases and J dropped 7; count of bases not matched to a gene: 7. CDR3 nucleotide sequence: TGTGCCAGCAGTTCTGGCGGGAGTAAAAATGAGCAGTTCTTC. Its translation is CASSSGGSKNEQFF.

This clonotype showed up many times. Here the CDR3 reads CATSDGLQNIQYF. As DNA, the CDR3 is TGTGCCACCAGTGACGGACTTCAAAACATTCAGTACTTC. The J gene is TRBJ2-4, the V gene TRBV24-1; perhaps TRBD2 as D (5 bases). The CDR3 extends over 13 amino acids. Germline loops: CDR1 KGHDR, CDR2 SFDVKD. V was trimmed by 4 bases and J by 5 bases, leaving 8 bases between them.

This clonotype was counted at least ten times. The rearrangement joins TRBV29-1 to TRBJ2-5, with D maybe TRBD2 (6 bases). V lost 7 bases and J lost 5, with 17 bases in between. The CDR3 runs to 13 residues. Germline-derived CDR1 and CDR2 are SQVTM and ANQGSEA. The chain's CDR3 is CSGLGGVRETQYF. CDR3 coding DNA: TGCAGCGGCCTCGGAGGGGTTCGGGAGACCCAGTACTTC.

In its sample, this clonotype was seen a few times. This chain links TRBV12-3 or TRBV12-4 with TRBJ2-3; the match to TRBD1 covers 7 bases. J lost 2 bases, V lost 7 bases, and 9 bases had no gene match. CDR3 length: 15 residues. The CDR3 is CASTLGQWDTDTQYF. For the CDR3, the DNA is TGTGCCAGCACCCTGGGACAGTGGGACACAGATACGCAGTATTTT.

This clonotype was seen more than once but under ten times. This chain links TRBV12-3 or TRBV12-4 with TRBJ2-2; 10 positions match TRBD2. J gave up 6 bases and V 7 bases, and 8 bases lay outside the gene matches. The CDR3 contains 15 residues. The CDR3 DNA sequence: TGTGCCAGCACGTTCTCTAGCGGGAGTTCCGGGGAGCTGTTTTTT. Protein: CASTFSSGSSGELFF.

This clonotype appeared many times. This sequence joins TRBV12-3 or TRBV12-4 and TRBJ2-1; D might be TRBD1 (6 bases). The CDR3 contains 14 residues. The V gene lost 6 bases and the J gene lost 5 bases, with 14 bases spanning the gap. The CDR3 sequence is CASRDSLNNNEQFF. CDR3 sequence (DNA): TGTGCCAGCAGGGACAGCCTAAACAACAATGAGCAGTTCTTC.

This clonotype showed up just a few times. The CDR3 bases are TGCAGTGCTAGAGGGGGAGAGGGTGAGCAGTTCTTC. Amino acids: CSARGGEGEQFF. This chain joins TRBV20-1 and TRBJ2-1; a possible D gene is TRBD2 (5 bases). This CDR3 spans 12 amino acids. Germline CDR1 and CDR2: DFQATT and SNEGSKA (reference sequence). Between the trimmed V and J ends, which lost 1 base and 9 bases, there was a span of 10 bases.

This clonotype was recorded at least ten times. The chain has TRBV4-1 and TRBJ2-7, with TRBD2 identical over 9 bases. V lost 1 base and J lost 4; bases outside the gene matches: 17. The V gene's germline CDR1 is MGHRA and CDR2 YSYEKL. The CDR3 runs 19 residues. The CDR3: CASSQVFELLSGGRYEQYV. The CDR3 DNA reads as TGCGCCAGCAGCCAAGTATTCGAGCTTTTGAGCGGGGGGCGATACGAGCAGTACGTC.

This clonotype has ten or more counts. V is TRBV27 and J is TRBJ2-7, with 10 nucleotides matching TRBD1. V dropped 4 bases and J dropped 6; count of bases not matched to a gene: 6. The CDR3 covers 14 residues. The germline gives CDR1 MNHEY, CDR2 SMNVEV (reference sequence). As DNA, the CDR3 is TGTGCCAGCAGTTCCCCGGGACAGGGGACCGAGCAGTACTTC. Translating gives CASSSPGQGTEQYF.

The rearrangement links TRBV3-1 to TRBJ2-1, with TRBD2 matching 10 bases. The germline V gene has CDR1 LGHDT and CDR2 YNNKEL (reference sequence). The V and J ends lost 5 bases and 3 bases, in that order; junction bases with no gene match: 7. This CDR3 is 16 amino acids long. CDR3: CASSYLAGAVYNEQFF. As DNA, the CDR3 is TGTGCCAGCAGCTATCTAGCGGGAGCGGTCTACAATGAGCAGTTCTTC.

CDR3 nucleotides: TGTGCCAGCAGCTTGACCTCTCAGGGCGAGCAGTTCTTC. Amino acid sequence: CASSLTSQGEQFF. This chain links TRBV7-3 with TRBJ2-1, with D maybe TRBD1 (5 bases). Per the germline V gene, CDR1 is SGHTA and CDR2 is FQGTGA. Trimming took off 3 bases at V and 10 bases at J, with 13 bases between the two ends. This CDR3 has 13 residues.

This clonotype was found a few times. V is TRBV12-3 or TRBV12-4 and J is TRBJ2-1, with TRBD1 as a possible D gene (5 bases). V lost 5 bases and J 4 bases, leaving 18 bases between the germline ends. The CDR3 runs 16 residues. CDR3 loop: CASSPARLGAYNEQFF. DNA for the CDR3: TGTGCCAGCAGTCCGGCGCGACTTGGGGCTTACAATGAGCAGTTCTTC.

This clonotype was picked up many times. The V and J genes are TRBV28 and TRBJ2-1; D remains unclear. With 5 bases removed from V and 12 bases from J, the gap between germline ends came to 8 bases. Germline CDR1 and CDR2: MDHEN and SYDVKM. This CDR3 spans 10 amino acids. CDR3 region: CASSRIAQFF. Here the CDR3 DNA reads TGTGCCAGCAGTCGCATCGCGCAGTTCTTC.

This clonotype has a handful of counts. The chain couples TRBV20-1 to TRBJ2-1, with D tentatively TRBD1 (5 bases). This CDR3 comprises 14 residues. CDR1 and CDR2 from the germline V gene are DFQATT and SNEGSKA (reference sequence). The V end lost 2 bases, the J end lost 7 bases, and 15 bases lay between the germline ends. This chain's CDR3 is CSARTTELGNEQFF. The DNA for the CDR3 is TGCAGTGCTAGAACGACAGAATTAGGAAATGAGCAGTTCTTC.

The table lists this clonotype with a few counts. V usage is TRBV20-1 and J usage is TRBJ2-5; D ambiguous. V shed 7 bases and J shed 3 bases, with 12 bases lying between them. This CDR3 comprises 12 residues. The germline CDR1 and CDR2 sequences are DFQATT and SNEGSKA (reference sequence). The CDR3 is CSGEGKEETQYF. CDR3 nucleotides: TGCAGTGGGGAAGGGAAGGAAGAGACCCAGTACTTC.

This clonotype has just a few counts. The chain links TRBV12-3 or TRBV12-4 to TRBJ1-4, with D possibly being TRBD1 (6 bases). V lost 5 bases, J lost 0 bases, and 19 bases lay in between. This CDR3 comprises 18 residues. CDR3 nucleotides: TGTGCCAGCAGTGGGGGGCAGGGCAGGATAGCAACTAATGAAAAACTGTTTTTT. Amino acids: CASSGGQGRIATNEKLFF.

This clonotype was counted at least ten times. The gene calls are TRBV6-1 and TRBJ2-7, with D perhaps matching TRBD2 (5 bases). Germline lookup yields CDR1 MNHNS and CDR2 SASEGT. The CDR3 loop spans 13 amino acids. V gave up 6 bases and J gave up 0 bases, with 9 bases separating them. The CDR3 reads CASREVDSYEQYF. In nucleotides, the CDR3 is TGTGCCAGCAGGGAGGTTGACTCCTACGAGCAGTACTTC.

This clonotype appeared a few times. The V gene is TRBV20-1, the J gene TRBJ2-5, with D uncertain. The CDR3 is 14 amino acids. V dropped 3 bases and J dropped 1 base, with 12 bases sitting between them. Per the germline V gene, CDR1 is DFQATT and CDR2 is SNEGSKA (reference sequence). CDR3 bases: TGCAGTGCTAGGGGTTTAATCCTCCAAGAGACCCAGTACTTC. Its protein is CSARGLILQETQYF.

The rearrangement links TRBV5-1 to TRBJ2-2; D may be TRBD1 (5 bases). The ends were cut back, 6 bases at V and 6 bases at J, with 9 bases in the middle. CDR3 length equals 12 residues. Germline CDR1 and CDR2: SGHRS and YFSETQ. CDR3 loop: CASTGRAGELFF. The CDR3, as DNA: TGCGCCAGCACGGGCAGGGCCGGGGAGCTGTTTTTT.

This chain connects TRBV7-9 to TRBJ2-1, with D hard to call. Germline CDR1 and CDR2: SEHNR and FQNEAQ (reference sequence). This CDR3 is built from 11 residues. With 2 bases removed from V and 15 bases from J, the gap between germline ends came to 11 bases. This CDR3 reads CASSLRESRFF. The CDR3 DNA reads as TGTGCCAGCAGCTTACGAGAGAGTCGGTTCTTC.

This clonotype has more than one count but fewer than ten. In DNA, the CDR3 is TGTGCCAGCAGTTTAACGAGGCTAGCGGGACAAGGGTCCTCCACAGATACGCAGTATTTT. Protein: CASSLTRLAGQGSSTDTQYF. The V and J genes are TRBV12-3 or TRBV12-4 and TRBJ2-3; TRBD2 matches 9 bases. V dropped 2 bases and J dropped 2; count of bases not matched to a gene: 17. This CDR3 has 20 residues.